The subject of this entry is one TCR beta chain. Its antigen is unknown. No base qualities exist here, and no much larger clone lies one base off it. Looking up the germline V gene yields CDR1 SGHRS and CDR2 YFSETQ. After removal of 4 bases from V and 5 bases from J, the junction retains 5 bases not matched to a gene. The CDR3 measures 15 amino acids from cysteine to phenylalanine. Only CDR3 DNA remains: 45 bases, in frame from the first base. Genomic DNA was extracted from sorted cells for sequencing of the TCRbeta CDR3 region. The immunoSEQ Assay was used for sequencing of TCRbeta CDR3 regions. This immuneACCESS table, as held by TCRdb, lists in-frame sequences with V and J called but not all clones. Of the missing ones, under half trace to an unresolved V gene in checked studies; the others have no known cause. The sample contains approximately 82,000 clones, roughly 92% of them found a single time. Clones ranked in the top ten supply about 0.63% of the sample.

The entry originates in a study of OX40 agonist ivuxolimab in advanced cancers. Regarding the complete study: Ivuxolimab, which targeted the costimulatory receptor OX40 (CD134), was an agonistic, fully human IgG2 monoclonal antibody. Intravenous ivuxolimab was administered to patients every 2 weeks at six dose levels: 0.01, 0.1, 0.3, 1.5, 3 and 10 mg/kg. Of the roughly 54 patients in dose escalation, approximately 20 had hepatocellular carcinoma, about 15 had melanoma, 9 had renal cell carcinoma and 9 had head and neck cancer. The dose-escalation cohort was over 70% male with a mean age of about 58 years, ranging from 23 to 79. Patients were allowed to have had prior anti-PD-1, anti-PD-L1 or anti-CTLA-4 therapy, and 40% of the dose-escalation patients had previously received checkpoint inhibitors. Partial responses occurred in three dose-escalation patients, of whom one had hepatocellular carcinoma and two had cutaneous melanoma. Peripheral TCRbeta sequencing aimed to test whether ivuxolimab altered TCR sequence diversity and caused clonal T-cell expansion. The paper describes the monotherapy dose-escalation part (N of about 52 patients) of the phase I trial of ivuxolimab. What the study reported, not specific to this receptor: In the 0.1-3.0 mg/kg groups, partial responders had among the lowest normalized peripheral clonal expansion, particularly in CD8+ T cells. Low levels of normalized T-cell clonal expansion were also shown by some nonresponding patients. On average, CD8+ T cells showed more expanded clones than CD4+ T cells after ivuxolimab. Antigen specificity was not determined for the clonally expanded peripheral T cells. Clonal expansion of both CD4+ and CD8+ blood T cells was observed from baseline to week 6 at doses 0.1 to 3.0 mg/kg.

Patients with autoimmune disease history or receiving systemic immunosuppression were excluded from the trial. In every dose cohort, peripheral blood was drawn for TCR sequencing at baseline, cycle 4 day 1, and cycle 7 day 1. Samples came from an open-label, multicenter, first-in-human phase I dose-escalation trial of ivuxolimab. Adults with locally advanced or metastatic melanoma, renal cell carcinoma, hepatocellular carcinoma or head and neck squamous cell carcinoma were enrolled in the trial. Before TCR sequencing, CD4+ and CD8+ T cells were separately sorted from peripheral blood. The source material was CD4+ or CD8+ T cells sorted from blood, sampled in a trial of the OX40 agonist ivuxolimab. The rearranged chain carries TRBV5-1 and TRBJ2-3; 12 of the junction bases match TRBD2. The source is an adult with an advanced solid tumor such as melanoma, head and neck, liver or kidney cancer. Here the CDR3 is given as CASSGAGLAGDTQYF. The nucleotide sequence is given as TGCGCCAGCAGCGGAGCGGGACTAGCGGGAGATACGCAGTATTTT. Here the CDR3 is joined to the reference TRBV5-1 and TRBJ2-3 genes, and the full variable domain is: KAGVTQTPRYLIKTRGQQVTLSCSPISGHRSVSWYQQTPGQGLQFLFEYFSETQRNKGNFPGRFSGRQFSNSRSEMNVSTLELGDSALYLCASSGAGLAGDTQYFGPGTRLTVL.